This TCR beta chain is from a study of blood T cell repertoires in COVID-19 (dated by TCRdb to the early 2020s). With regard to the full study: Collaborator samples came from the United States, Italy and Spain and covered acute and convalescent phases of COVID-19. The material from the prospective study consisted of cDNA or gDNA derived from T cells, B-cell-depleted T cells, or PBMCs. The dataset comprised deeply sampled blood TCRbeta repertoires from subjects exposed to, actively infected with, or recovered from COVID-19. The repertoires were released in a freely available public database meant as a resource for research on the immune response to SARS-CoV-2. The samples were drawn from the first 160 participants of the ongoing ImmuneRACE study and from roughly 1,300 subjects provided by 6 global collaborators. The sample metadata nearly always contained a de-identified subject ID, COVID-19 status, age in years and sex. Where available, HLA class I and class II types were taken from metadata supplied by the sample provider and were not determined by assay-based typing.

On the study overall, not on this receptor specifically: Clinical and demographic metadata were provided uncurated, with the amount varying by source and participant.

At one collaborating source in Seattle, patients were enrolled during active infection and were followed longitudinally through the course of disease. Collaborating institutions collected whole blood in K2EDTA tubes following their own protocols. For TCRbeta analysis, collaborators shipped samples in one of three forms: frozen whole blood, isolated PBMCs, or DNA extracted from either of those sample types. Note on this clone: What antigen it recognizes has not been identified. No quality values exist for individual bases; no much larger clone is one base distant.

TCRbeta CDR3 regions were amplified from genomic DNA using the immunoSEQ Assay, a bias-controlled multiplex PCR. The published analysis was carried out like this. The number of nucleated cells in each sample was estimated from the amplification of reference gene primers within the assay. To quantify the absolute abundance of each unique TCRbeta CDR3 rearrangement, sequence reads were collapsed and filtered. Productive Simpson clonality was computed per sample as the square root of Simpson's diversity index over productive rearrangements. TCRdb took over this immuneACCESS table, retaining in-frame rearrangements with V and J assigned. Such tables are incomplete; in checked studies, under half of the missing clones stem from an unresolved V gene, and the remainder is unexplained. The V and J calls and the clone size are those of that table, but D and trimming were determined from the DNA. The sample includes fewer than 450,000 clones, with roughly 88% observed a single time. The ten top clones hold 10% to 15% of the sample.

The CDR3 runs 13 residues from the cysteine to the phenylalanine. Only the CDR3 DNA is retained, 39 bases long and in frame from the first base. CDR1 ENHRY and CDR2 SYGVKD were looked up in the germline V gene. The junction shows trimming of 6 bases on V and 4 bases on J, and the gene matches do not reach 5 bases of it. This sequence uses TRBV10-3 and TRBJ1-2, with 7 middle bases fitting TRBD1. Sequencing input: peripheral blood. This TCR was sampled from a woman aged 50 to 60 with COVID-19, enrolled during active disease. CDR3 sequence: CAISSGGGYGYTF. The DNA is TGTGCCATCAGCTCAGGGGGTGGCTATGGCTACACCTTC.